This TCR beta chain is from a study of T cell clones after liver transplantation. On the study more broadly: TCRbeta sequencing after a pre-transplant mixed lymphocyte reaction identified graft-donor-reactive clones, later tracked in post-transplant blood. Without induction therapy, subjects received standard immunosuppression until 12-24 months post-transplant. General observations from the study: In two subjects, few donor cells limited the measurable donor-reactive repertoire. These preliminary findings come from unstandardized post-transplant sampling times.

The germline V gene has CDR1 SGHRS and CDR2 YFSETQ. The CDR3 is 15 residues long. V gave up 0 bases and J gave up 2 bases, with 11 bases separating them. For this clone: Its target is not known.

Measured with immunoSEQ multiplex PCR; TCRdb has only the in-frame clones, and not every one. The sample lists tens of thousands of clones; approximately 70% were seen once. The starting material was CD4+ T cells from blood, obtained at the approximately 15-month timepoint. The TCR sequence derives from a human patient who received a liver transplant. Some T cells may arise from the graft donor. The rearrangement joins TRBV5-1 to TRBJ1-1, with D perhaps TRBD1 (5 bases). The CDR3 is CASSLVGQGNTEAFF. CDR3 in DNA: TGCGCCAGCAGCTTGGTAGGCCAGGGAAACACTGAAGCTTTCTTT.